The entry that follows covers one T cell receptor (beta chain) sequence. This specimen comes from a study of PD-1 blockade in classical Hodgkin lymphoma. Profiled with immunoSEQ multiplex PCR; TCRdb holds only in-frame clones, not every one. The sample lists about 4,000 clones; 71% were seen once. Relapse was seen in all patients after autologous stem cell transplantation, and brentuximab vedotin exposure was variable. CDR3 length: 15 amino acids. V gene TRBV21-1 combines with J gene TRBJ2-7; the table's D call, TRBD2, was not checked against the DNA. TRBV21-1 is tagged as a pseudogene. Here the sequenced sample was peripheral blood mononuclear cells (PBMCs), taken at baseline. This TCR came from a human donor with classical Hodgkin lymphoma. CDR3 sequence reads: CASSIGVADSYEQYF. DNA for the CDR3: TGTGCCAGCAGCATCGGGGTAGCCGATTCCTACGAGCAGTACTTC.